This T cell receptor (beta chain) was identified in a study of T-cell reconstitution after alpha-beta-depleted transplantation in children. TCRbeta library preparation incorporated unique molecular identifiers. TCRdb called the PCR reads again in MiXCR, with one record for every CDR3 protein. The data hold 280,000 or so distinct CDR3 sequences, with 11% observed a single time. This clonotype has ten or more counts. The CDR3 has 15 residues. Per germline, CDR1 SGHRS and CDR2 YFSETQ. Trimming cost V 2 bases and J 1 base, with 12 bases left between them. The receptor was derived from a male patient aged 2 to 9 who had a stem cell transplant for chronic granulomatous disease, so the T cells may come from the graft donor. This sample comprised peripheral blood, obtained 180 days after TCRalphabeta/CD19-depleted stem cell transplant. The V and J genes are TRBV5-1 and TRBJ2-5; unclear D gene. The CDR3: CASSFGVQIQETQYF. The DNA for the CDR3 is TGCGCCAGCAGCTTCGGTGTCCAGATCCAAGAGACCCAGTACTTC.